This TCR beta chain was observed in a study of blood T cell repertoires in COVID-19. Overall study context: The United States, Italy and Spain supplied acute and convalescent COVID-19 samples. PBMCs, B-cell-depleted T cells, or T cells provided the cDNA or gDNA that made up the material.

Germline values: CDR1 SGHRS, CDR2 YFSETQ. CDR3 length: 13 residues. Trimming pared 2 bases from V and 5 bases from J, leaving 11 bases between. As handled by the study authors: Researchers report that nucleated cell counts were estimated from reference gene primer amplification. This table comes from immunoSEQ multiplex PCR, and its TCRdb copy is limited to in-frame clones, with some not included. The V and J calls and clone size come from that table; D and trimming were worked out from the DNA. The sample lists around 110,000 clones, 82% seen once, with about 8% in the top ten. The genes are TRBV5-1 and TRBJ2-7; weak D call: TRBD1 (6 bases). The sample comprised peripheral blood. The TCR comes from a man in his sixties or seventies with active or convalescent COVID-19. The DNA of the CDR3 is TGCGCCAGCAGCTTACAGGGTAACGACGAGCAGTACTTC. Protein product: CASSLQGNDEQYF.